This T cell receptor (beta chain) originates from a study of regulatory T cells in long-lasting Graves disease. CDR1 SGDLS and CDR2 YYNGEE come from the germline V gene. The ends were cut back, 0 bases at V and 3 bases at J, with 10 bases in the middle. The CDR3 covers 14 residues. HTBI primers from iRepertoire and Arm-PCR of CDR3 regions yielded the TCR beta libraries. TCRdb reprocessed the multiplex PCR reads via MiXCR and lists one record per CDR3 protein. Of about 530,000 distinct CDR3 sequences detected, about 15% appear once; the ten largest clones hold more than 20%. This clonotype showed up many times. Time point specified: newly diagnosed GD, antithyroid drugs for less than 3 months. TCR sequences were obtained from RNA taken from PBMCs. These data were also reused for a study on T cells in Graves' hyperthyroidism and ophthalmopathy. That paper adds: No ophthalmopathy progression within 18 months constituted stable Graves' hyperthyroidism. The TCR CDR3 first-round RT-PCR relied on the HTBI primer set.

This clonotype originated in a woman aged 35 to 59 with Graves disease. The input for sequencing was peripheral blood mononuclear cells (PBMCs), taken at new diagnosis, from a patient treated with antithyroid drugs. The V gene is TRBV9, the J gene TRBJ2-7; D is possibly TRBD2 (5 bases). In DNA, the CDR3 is TGTGCCAGCAGCGTAGATAGCGCCCGCTACGAGCAGTACTTC. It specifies CASSVDSARYEQYF.